This T cell receptor beta chain was profiled in a study of shared clonotypes between healthy human individuals. V shed 3 bases, J shed 0 bases, and the junction held 12 bases outside the gene matches. The germline CDR1 and CDR2 sequences are SGDLS and YYNGEE. CDR3 size: 18 residues. Some clones are missing from TCRdb's copy, which holds only in-frame ones; the method was immunoSEQ multiplex PCR. There are about 690,000 clones in the sample; less than 95% occur only once, and 30% to 35% lies in the top ten. What was sequenced was memory CD8+ T cells from PBMCs. Subset given: CD45RO+ cells pooled with CCR7-negative TemRA cells. This receptor was identified in a young man in good health. Some clones in this sample may be carry-over from other donors' samples. The chain recombines TRBV9 with TRBJ2-1; TRBD1 agrees at 7 bases. The CDR3 nucleotides read TGTGCCAGCAGCGAGGGGGCAGCGTGGGGTATCTCCTACAATGAGCAGTTCTTC. This encodes CASSEGAAWGISYNEQFF.